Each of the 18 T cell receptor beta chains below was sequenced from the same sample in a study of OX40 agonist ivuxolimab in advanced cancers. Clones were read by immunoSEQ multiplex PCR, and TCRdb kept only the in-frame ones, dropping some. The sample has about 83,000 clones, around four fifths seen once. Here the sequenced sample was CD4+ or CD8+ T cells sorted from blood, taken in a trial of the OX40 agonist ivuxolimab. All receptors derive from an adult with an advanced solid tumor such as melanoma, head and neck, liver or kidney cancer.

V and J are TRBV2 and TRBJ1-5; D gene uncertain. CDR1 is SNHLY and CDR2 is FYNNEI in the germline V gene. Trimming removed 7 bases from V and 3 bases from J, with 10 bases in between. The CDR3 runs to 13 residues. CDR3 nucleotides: TGTGCCAGCACTCCCGGCCTCAATCAGCCCCAGCATTTT. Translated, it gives CASTPGLNQPQHF.

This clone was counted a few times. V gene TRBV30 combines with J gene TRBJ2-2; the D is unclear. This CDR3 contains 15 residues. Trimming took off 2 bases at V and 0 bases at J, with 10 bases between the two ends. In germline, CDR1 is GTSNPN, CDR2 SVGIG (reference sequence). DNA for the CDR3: TGTGCCTGGAGTCGCAGGCGAGCGAACACCGGGGAGCTGTTTTTT. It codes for CAWSRRRANTGELFF. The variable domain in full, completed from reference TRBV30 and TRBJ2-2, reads SQTIHQWPATLVQPVGSPLSLECTVEGTSNPNLYWYRQAAGRGLQLLFYSVGIGQISSEVPQNLSASRPQDRQFILSSKKLLLSDSGFYLCAWSRRRANTGELFFGEGSRLTVL.

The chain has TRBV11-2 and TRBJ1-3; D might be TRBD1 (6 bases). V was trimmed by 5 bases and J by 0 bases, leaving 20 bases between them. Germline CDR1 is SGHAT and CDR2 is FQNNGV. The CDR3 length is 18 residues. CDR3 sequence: CASSPVYSGASSGNTIYF. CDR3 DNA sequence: TGTGCCAGCAGCCCCGTCTACTCGGGGGCGAGCTCTGGAAACACCATATATTTT.

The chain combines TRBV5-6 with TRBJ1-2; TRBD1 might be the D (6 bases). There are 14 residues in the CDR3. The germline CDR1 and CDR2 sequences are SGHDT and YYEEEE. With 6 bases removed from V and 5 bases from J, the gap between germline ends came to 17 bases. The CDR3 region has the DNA TGTGCCAGCATGCCGGGGGGCCCCCTTTATGGCTACACCTTC. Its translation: CASMPGGPLYGYTF. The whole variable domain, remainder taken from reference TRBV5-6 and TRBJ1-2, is DAGVTQSPTHLIKTRGQQVTLRCSPKSGHDTVSWYQQALGQGPQFIFQYYEEEERQRGNFPDRFSGHQFPNYSSELNVNALLLGDSALYLCASMPGGPLYGYTFGSGTRLTVV.

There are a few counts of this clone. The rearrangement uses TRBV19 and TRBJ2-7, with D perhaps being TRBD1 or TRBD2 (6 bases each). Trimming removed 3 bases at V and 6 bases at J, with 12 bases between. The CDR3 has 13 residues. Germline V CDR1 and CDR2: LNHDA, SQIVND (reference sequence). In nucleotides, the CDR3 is TGTGCCAGTAGTATGGCCGGAGGGGGCGAGCAGTACTTC. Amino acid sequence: CASSMAGGGEQYF. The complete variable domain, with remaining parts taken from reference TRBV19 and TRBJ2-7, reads DGGITQSPKYLFRKEGQNVTLSCEQNLNHDAMYWYRQDPGQGLRLIYYSQIVNDFQKGDIAEGYSVSREKKESFPLTVTSAQKNPTAFYLCASSMAGGGEQYFGPGTRLTVT.

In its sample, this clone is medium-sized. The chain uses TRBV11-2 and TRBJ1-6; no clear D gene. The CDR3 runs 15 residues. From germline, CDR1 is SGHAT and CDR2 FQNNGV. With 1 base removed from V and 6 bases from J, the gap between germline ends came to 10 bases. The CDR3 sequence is CASSLAPGFNSPLHF. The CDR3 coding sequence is TGTGCCAGCAGCTTAGCCCCCGGGTTTAATTCACCCCTCCACTTT.

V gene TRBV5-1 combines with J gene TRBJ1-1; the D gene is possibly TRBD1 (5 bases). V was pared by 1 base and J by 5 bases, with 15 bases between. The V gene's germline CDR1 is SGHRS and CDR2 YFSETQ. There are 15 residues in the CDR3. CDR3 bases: TGCGCCAGCAGCTTGCAAGGCTCAGGGAGAACTGAAGCTTTCTTT. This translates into CASSLQGSGRTEAFF.

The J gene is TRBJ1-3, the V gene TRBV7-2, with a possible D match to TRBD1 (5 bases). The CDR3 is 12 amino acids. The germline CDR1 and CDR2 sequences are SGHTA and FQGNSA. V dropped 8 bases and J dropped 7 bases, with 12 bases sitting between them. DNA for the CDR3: TGTGCCAGCGGGGCAAGCGGGAACACCATATATTTT. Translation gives CASGASGNTIYF.

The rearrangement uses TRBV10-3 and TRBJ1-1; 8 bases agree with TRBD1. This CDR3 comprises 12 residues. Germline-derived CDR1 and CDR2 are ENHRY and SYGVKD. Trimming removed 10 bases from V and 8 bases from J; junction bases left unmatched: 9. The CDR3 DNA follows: TGTGCCACCTCTCCGGACAGGGTAGAAGCTTTCTTT. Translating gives CATSPDRVEAFF.

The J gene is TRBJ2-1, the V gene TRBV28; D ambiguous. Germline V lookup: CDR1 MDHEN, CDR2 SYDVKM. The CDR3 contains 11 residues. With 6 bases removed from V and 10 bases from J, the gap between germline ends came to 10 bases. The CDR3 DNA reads TGTGCCAGCAGCTCCCGCCGGGAGCAGTTCTTC. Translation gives CASSSRREQFF.

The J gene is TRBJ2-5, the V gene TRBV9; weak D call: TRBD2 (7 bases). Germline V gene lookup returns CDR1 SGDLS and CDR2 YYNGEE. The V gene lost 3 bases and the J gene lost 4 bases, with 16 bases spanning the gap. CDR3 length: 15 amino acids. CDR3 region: CASSAGGHPIETQYF. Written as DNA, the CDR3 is TGTGCCAGCAGCGCGGGGGGACACCCGATAGAGACCCAGTACTTC.

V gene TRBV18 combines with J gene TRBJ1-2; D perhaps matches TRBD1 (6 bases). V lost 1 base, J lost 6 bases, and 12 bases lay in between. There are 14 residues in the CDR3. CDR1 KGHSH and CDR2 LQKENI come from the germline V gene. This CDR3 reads CASSPQGGYHGYTF. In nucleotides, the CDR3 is TGTGCCAGCTCACCACAGGGGGGGTATCATGGCTACACCTTC.

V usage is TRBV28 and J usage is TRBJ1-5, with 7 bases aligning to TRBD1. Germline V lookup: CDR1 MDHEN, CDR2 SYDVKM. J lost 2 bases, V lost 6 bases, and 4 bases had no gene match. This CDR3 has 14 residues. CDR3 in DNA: TGTGCCAGCAGCCCGGGACAGCGCAATCAGCCCCAGCATTTT. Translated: CASSPGQRNQPQHF. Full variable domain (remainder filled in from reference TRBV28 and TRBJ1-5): DVKVTQSSRYLVKRTGEKVFLECVQDMDHENMFWYRQDPGLGLRLIYFSYDVKMKEKGDIPEGYSVSREKKERFSLILESASTNQTSMYLCASSPGQRNQPQHFGDGTRLSIL.

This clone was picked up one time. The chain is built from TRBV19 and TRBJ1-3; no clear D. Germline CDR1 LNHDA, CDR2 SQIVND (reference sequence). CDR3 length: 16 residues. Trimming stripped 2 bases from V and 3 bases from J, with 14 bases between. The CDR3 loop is CASSILQRGSGNTIYF. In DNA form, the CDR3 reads TGTGCCAGTAGTATACTACAGCGAGGAAGTGGAAACACCATATATTTT.

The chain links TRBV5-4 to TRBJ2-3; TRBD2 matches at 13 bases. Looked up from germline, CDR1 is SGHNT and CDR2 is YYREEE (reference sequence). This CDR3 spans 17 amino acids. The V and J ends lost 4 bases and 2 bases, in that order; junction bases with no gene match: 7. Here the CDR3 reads CASSGWTSGSDTDTQYF. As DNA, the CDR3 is TGTGCCAGCAGCGGGTGGACTAGCGGGAGCGACACAGATACGCAGTATTTT. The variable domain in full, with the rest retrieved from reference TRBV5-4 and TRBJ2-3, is ETGVTQSPTHLIKTRGQQVTLRCSSQSGHNTVSWYQQALGQGPQFIFQYYREEENGRGNFPPRFSGLQFPNYSSELNVNALELDDSALYLCASSGWTSGSDTDTQYFGPGTRLTVL.

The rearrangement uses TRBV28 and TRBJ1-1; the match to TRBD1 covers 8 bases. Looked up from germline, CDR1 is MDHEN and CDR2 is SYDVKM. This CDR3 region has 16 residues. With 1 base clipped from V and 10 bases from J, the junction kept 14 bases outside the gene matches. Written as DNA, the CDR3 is TGTGCCAGCAGTTTATCGGCTGGAGCAACCACAGGGGGAGCTTTCTTT. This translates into CASSLSAGATTGGAFF.

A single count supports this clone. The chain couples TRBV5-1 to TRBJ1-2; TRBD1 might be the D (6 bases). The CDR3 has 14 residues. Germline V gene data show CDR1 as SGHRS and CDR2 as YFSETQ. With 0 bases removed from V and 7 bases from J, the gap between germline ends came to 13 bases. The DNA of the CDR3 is TGCGCCAGCAGCTTGGACAGGGCCCTAAGTGGCTACACCTTC. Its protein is CASSLDRALSGYTF.

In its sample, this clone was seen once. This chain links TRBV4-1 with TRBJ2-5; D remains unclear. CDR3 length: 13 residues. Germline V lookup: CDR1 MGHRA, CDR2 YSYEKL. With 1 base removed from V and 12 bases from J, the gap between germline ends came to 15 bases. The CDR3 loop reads CASSQVSERRKYF. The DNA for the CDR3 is TGCGCCAGCAGCCAAGTAAGTGAACGGCGAAAGTACTTC.